This T cell receptor (beta chain) emerged from a study of shared clonotypes between healthy human individuals. The V gene's germline CDR1 is LNHDA and CDR2 SQIVND (reference sequence). Trimming cost V 5 bases and J 8 bases, with 15 bases left between them. The CDR3 length is 14 residues. Comment on this clone: Its antigen is undetermined.

Study-level results: Clonotype sharing among donors was expected to depend on sequencing depth. Generation probabilities of non-shared clonotypes were lower (relative to those shared by all four donors).

The table came from immunoSEQ multiplex PCR; TCRdb's copy has only in-frame clones and leaves some out. The sample shows roughly 2,500,000 clones, roughly 93% of them seen only once. J is TRBJ1-4 and V is TRBV19; possibly TRBD1 for D (5 bases). This clonotype was sampled from a man aged 18 to 35 in good health. Some clones in this sample may be carry-over from other donors' samples. The sample was naive CD4+ T cells from PBMCs. The subset: CD45RA+ positively selected. CDR3 DNA: TGTGCCAGTAGTCCTAGGGGCATTCAGGAAAAACTGTTTTTT. This gives the protein CASSPRGIQEKLFF.